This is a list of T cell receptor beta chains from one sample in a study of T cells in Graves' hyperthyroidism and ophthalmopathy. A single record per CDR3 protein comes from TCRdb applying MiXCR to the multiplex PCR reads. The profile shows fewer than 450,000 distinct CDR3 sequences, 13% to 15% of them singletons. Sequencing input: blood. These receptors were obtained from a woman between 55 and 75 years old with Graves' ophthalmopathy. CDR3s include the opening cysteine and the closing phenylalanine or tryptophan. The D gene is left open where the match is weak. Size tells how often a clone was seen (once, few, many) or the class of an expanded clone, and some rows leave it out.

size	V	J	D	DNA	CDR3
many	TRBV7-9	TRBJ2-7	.	TGTGCCAGCAGCGAGAGACGTCACGAGCAGTACTTC	CASSERRHEQYF
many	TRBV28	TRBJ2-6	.	TGTGCCAGCAGTTCCCATGCGGGACGGCAAGCCTCTGGGGCCAACGTCCTGACTTTC	CASSSHAGRQASGANVLTF
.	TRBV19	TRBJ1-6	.	TGTGCCAGTAGTATTCGGCCAGGGGATTCACCCCTCCACTTT	CASSIRPGDSPLHF
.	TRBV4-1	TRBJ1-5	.	TGCGCCAGCAGCCAAGGCCGGGCGCCCAGCAATCAGCCCCAGCATTTT	CASSQGRAPSNQPQHF
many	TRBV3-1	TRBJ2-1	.	TGTGCCAGCAGCCCAGACAAGGGCCCATCCAATGAGCAGTTCTTC	CASSPDKGPSNEQFF
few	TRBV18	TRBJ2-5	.	TGTGCCAGCTCACCTCCCTGGACTCCCCAAGAGACCCAGTACTTC	CASSPPWTPQETQYF
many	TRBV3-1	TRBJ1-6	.	TGTGCCAGCAGCCAAGATGGAGGGAAGGGGATTTCACCCCTCCACTTT	CASSQDGGKGISPLHF
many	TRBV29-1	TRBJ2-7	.	TGCAGCGTTAGGTGGTACTCCTCCTACGAGCAGTACTTC	CSVRWYSSYEQYF
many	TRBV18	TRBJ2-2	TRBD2	TGTGCCAGCTCGAGTGGACTAGCGGAAAACACCGGGGAGCTGTTTTTT	CASSSGLAENTGELFF
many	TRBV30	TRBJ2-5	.	TGTGCCTGGAGTGTAGTCTTGGAGTTACAAGAGACCCAGTACTTC	CAWSVVLELQETQYF
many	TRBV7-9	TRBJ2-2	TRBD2	TGTGCCAGCAGCTCCCGACTAGCGGGAGGCCGGAACACCGGGGAGCTGTTTTTT	CASSSRLAGGRNTGELFF
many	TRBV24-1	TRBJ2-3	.	TGTGCCACCAGTGACCCCTCCCGGGGCAGGACCTACACAGATACGCAGTATTTT	CATSDPSRGRTYTDTQYF
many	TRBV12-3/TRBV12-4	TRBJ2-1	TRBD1	TGTGCCAGCAGTTCCCAGGGGGCGAAACACAATGAGCAGTTCTTC	CASSSQGAKHNEQFF
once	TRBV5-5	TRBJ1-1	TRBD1	TGTGCCAGCAGCTTCTGGGACAGAAACACTGAAGCTTTCTTT	CASSFWDRNTEAFF
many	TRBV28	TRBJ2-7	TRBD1	TGTGCCAGCAGTTTAGGAGGGACAGGGTCTTTCGAGCAGTACTTC	CASSLGGTGSFEQYF
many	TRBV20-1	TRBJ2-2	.	TGCAGTGCTAGTACCCGGGGGAACACCGGGGAGCTGTTTTTT	CSASTRGNTGELFF
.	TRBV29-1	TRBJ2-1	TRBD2	TGCAGCGTTGGGACTAGCCCCCGACATACATACAATGAGCAGTCCTTC	CSVGTSPRHTYNEQSF
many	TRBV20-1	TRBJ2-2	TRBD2	TGCAGTGCCAGGACTAGCTGGAACACCGGGGAGCTGTTTTTT	CSARTSWNTGELFF
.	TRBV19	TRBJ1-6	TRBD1	TGTGCCAGTACCAGGGGACAGGCAAATTCACCCCTCCACTTT	CASTRGQANSPLHF
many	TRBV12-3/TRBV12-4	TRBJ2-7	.	TGTGCCAGCAGTTTTGATACAGGCTACGAGCAGTACTTC	CASSFDTGYEQYF
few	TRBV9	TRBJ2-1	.	TGTGCCAGCAGCGCTCTCGGGGGCGCCTCCTACAATGAGCAGTTCTTC	CASSALGGASYNEQFF
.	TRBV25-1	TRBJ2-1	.	TGTGCCAGCACTACCTCAGGGGAGGATCGGAATGAGCAGTTCTTC	CASTTSGEDRNEQFF
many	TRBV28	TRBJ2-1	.	TGTGCCAGCAGTCCAGTTCTGGGCAGCTCCTACAATGAGCAGTTCTTC	CASSPVLGSSYNEQFF
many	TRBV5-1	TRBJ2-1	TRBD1	TGCGCCAGCAGCTCTCGGACAGGATACAATGAGCAGTTCTTC	CASSSRTGYNEQFF
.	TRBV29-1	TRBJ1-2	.	TGCAGCGTTCGGGGACGGCCAGGTTCTAACTATGGCTACACCTTC	CSVRGRPGSNYGYTF
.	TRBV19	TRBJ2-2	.	TGTGCCAGTAGGGACGGGGACGGAAACACCGGGGAGCTGTTTTTT	CASRDGDGNTGELFF
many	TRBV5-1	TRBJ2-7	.	TGCGCCAGCAGCATAAATAACGAGCAGTACTTC	CASSINNEQYF
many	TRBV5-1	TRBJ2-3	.	TGCGCCAGCAGCCCCGGATCCGGATTAAGCACAGATACGCAGTATTTT	CASSPGSGLSTDTQYF
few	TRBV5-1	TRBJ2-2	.	TGCGCCAGCAGCAGAGACAGTTACACCGGGGAGCTGTTTTTT	CASSRDSYTGELFF
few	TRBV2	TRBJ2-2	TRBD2	TGTGCCAGCGGTGGGCTAGCGGGTTTCGGCACCGGGGAGCTGTTTTTT	CASGGLAGFGTGELFF
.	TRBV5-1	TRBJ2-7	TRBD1	TGCGCCGGCAGCTTGGGACAGGGGGCCTACGAGCAGTACTTC	CAGSLGQGAYEQYF
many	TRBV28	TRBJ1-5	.	TGTGCCAGCAGTTCGGGCAGTAGCAATCAGCCCCAGCATTTT	CASSSGSSNQPQHF
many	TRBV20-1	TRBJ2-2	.	TGCAGTGCTCGGGGGCGGACGAACACCGGGGAGCTGTTTTTT	CSARGRTNTGELFF
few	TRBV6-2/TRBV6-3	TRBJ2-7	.	TGTGCCAGCAGGAGGTGGGGCGGCGACGAGCAGTACTTC	CASRRWGGDEQYF
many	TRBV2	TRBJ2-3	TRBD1	TGTGCCAGCAGCCCCGTCAGGACAGGGGGCGGGACAGATACGCAGTATTTT	CASSPVRTGGGTDTQYF
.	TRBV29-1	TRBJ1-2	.	TGCAGCGTCGACGCAGCTAACTATGGCTACACCTTC	CSVDAANYGYTF
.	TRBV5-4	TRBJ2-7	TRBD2	TGTGCCAGCAGTCGCGGGGGGGGATTATACGAGCAGTACTTC	CASSRGGGLYEQYF
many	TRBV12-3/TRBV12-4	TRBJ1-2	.	TGTGCCAGCAGTTTAGGGGGGGAGGATGGCTACACCTTC	CASSLGGEDGYTF
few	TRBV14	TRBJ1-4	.	TGTGCCAGCAGCCCAGGGATACTTAATGAAAAACTGTTTTTT	CASSPGILNEKLFF
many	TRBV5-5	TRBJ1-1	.	TGTGCCAGCAGCTTGTCGGGGGGCTTGAACACTGAAGCTTTCTTT	CASSLSGGLNTEAFF
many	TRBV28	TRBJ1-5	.	TGTGCCAGCAGGTCAGGACATACCAATCAGCCCCAGCATTTT	CASRSGHTNQPQHF
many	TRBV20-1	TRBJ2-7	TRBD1	TGCAGTGCTAGAGATGGGACAGGGGTCTACGAGCAGTACTTC	CSARDGTGVYEQYF
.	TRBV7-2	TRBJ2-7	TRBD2	TGTGCCAGCAGCTTAGCGCCGGGAGGGCCATACGAGCAGTACTTC	CASSLAPGGPYEQYF
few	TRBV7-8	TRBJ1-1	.	TGTGCCAGCAGCTTTTTGGAGGGGGTTAACACTGAAGCTTTCTTT	CASSFLEGVNTEAFF
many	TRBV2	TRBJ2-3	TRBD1	TGTGCCAGCAGTGAACAAGGACAGGCTCCAGATACGCAGTATTTT	CASSEQGQAPDTQYF
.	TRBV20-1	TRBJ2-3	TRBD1	TGCAGTGCTAGAGGGGACAGGGGGGCCACAGATACGCAGTATTTT	CSARGDRGATDTQYF
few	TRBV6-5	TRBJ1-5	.	TGTGCCAGCAGTTACTTTGGCCGCGATCAGCCCCAGCATTTT	CASSYFGRDQPQHF
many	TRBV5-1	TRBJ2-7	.	TGTGCCAGCAGCTTAGGAGGGACCGGATCCTACGAGCAGTACTTC	CASSLGGTGSYEQYF
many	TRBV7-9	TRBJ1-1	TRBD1	TGTGCCAGCAGCTTAGCCCTGACAGGGGGCGACACTGAAGCTTTCTTT	CASSLALTGGDTEAFF
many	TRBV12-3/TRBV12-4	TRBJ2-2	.	TGTGCCAGCAGCCGGGGGGCACGGACCGGGGAGCTGTTTTTT	CASSRGARTGELFF
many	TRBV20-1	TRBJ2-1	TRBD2	TGCAGTGCTAACCGGGACTACCTCCATGAGCAGTTCTTC	CSANRDYLHEQFF
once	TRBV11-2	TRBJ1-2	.	TGTGCCAGCAGCCGCCTGGGGGGGGACGGCTACACCTTC	CASSRLGGDGYTF
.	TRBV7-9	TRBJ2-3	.	TGTGCCAGCACCTCCCTTAATCCAGATACGCAGTATTTT	CASTSLNPDTQYF
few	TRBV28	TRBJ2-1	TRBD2	TGTGCCAGCAGTTCCATAGCGGGAGGGACCAATGAGCAGTTCTTC	CASSSIAGGTNEQFF
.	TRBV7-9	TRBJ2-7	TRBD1	TGTGCCAGCAGCTCGGACAGGGTTCCCTACGAGCAGTACTTC	CASSSDRVPYEQYF
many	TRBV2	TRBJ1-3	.	TGTGCCAGCAGTGTAGGGGGAAACACCATATATTTT	CASSVGGNTIYF
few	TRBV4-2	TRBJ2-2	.	TGTGCCAGCAGCCAAGGGTCAGCGGCAAACACCGGGGAGCTGTTTTTT	CASSQGSAANTGELFF